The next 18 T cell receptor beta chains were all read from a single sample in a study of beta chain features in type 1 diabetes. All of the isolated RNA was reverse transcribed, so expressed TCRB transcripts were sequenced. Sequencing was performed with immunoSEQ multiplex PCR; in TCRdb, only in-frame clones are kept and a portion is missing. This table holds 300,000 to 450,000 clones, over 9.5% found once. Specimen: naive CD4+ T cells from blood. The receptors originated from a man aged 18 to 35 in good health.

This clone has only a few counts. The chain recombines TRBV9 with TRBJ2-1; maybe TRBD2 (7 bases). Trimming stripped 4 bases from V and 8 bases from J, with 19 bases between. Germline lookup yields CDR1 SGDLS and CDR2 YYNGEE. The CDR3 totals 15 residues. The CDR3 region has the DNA TGTGCCAGCAGCTCCCGCCTGGGGGGGGCGTATGAGCAGTTCTTC. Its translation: CASSSRLGGAYEQFF. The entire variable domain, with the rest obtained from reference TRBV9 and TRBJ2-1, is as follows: DSGVTQTPKHLITATGQRVTLRCSPRSGDLSVYWYQQSLDQGLQFLIQYYNGEERAKGNILERFSAQQFPDLHSELNLSSLELGDSALYFCASSSRLGGAYEQFFGPGTRLTVL.

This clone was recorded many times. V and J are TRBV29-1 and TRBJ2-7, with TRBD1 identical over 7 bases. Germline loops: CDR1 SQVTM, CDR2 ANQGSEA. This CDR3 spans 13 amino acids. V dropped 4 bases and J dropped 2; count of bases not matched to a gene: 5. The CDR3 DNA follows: TGCAGCGTTGTAGGAGACAGGGCCTACGAGCAGTACTTC. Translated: CSVVGDRAYEQYF.

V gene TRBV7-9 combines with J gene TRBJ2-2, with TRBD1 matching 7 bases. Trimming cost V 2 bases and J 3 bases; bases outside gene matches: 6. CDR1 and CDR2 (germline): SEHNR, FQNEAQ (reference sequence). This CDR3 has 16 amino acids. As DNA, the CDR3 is TGTGCCAGCAGCTTATTAGGGGGCGCCGACACCGGGGAGCTGTTTTTT. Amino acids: CASSLLGGADTGELFF.

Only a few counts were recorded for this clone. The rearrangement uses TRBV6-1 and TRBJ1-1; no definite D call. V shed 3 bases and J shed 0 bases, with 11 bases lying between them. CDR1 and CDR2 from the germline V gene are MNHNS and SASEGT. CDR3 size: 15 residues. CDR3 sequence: CASSDQITMNTEAFF. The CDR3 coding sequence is TGTGCCAGCAGTGATCAGATAACTATGAACACTGAAGCTTTCTTT.

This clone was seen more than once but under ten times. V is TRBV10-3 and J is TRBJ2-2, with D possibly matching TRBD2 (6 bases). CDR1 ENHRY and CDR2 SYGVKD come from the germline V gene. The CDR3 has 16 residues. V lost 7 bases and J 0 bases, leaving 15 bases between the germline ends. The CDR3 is CAINPGLPSNTGELFF. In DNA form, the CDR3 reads TGTGCCATCAATCCGGGACTGCCCTCGAACACCGGGGAGCTGTTTTTT.

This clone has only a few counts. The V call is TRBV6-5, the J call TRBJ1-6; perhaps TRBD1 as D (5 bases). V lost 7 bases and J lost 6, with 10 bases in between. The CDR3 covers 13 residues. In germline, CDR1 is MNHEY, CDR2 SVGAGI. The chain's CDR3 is CASTGTRNSPLHF. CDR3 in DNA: TGTGCCAGCACAGGGACTCGTAATTCACCCCTCCACTTT.

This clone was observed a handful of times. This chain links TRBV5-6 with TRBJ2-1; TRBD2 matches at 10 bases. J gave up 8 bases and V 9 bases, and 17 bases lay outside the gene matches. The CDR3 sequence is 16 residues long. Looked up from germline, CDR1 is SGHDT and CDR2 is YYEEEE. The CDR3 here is CATNTVGSGRGDEQFF. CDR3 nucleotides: TGTGCCACCAACACAGTGGGGAGCGGGAGGGGTGATGAGCAGTTCTTC.

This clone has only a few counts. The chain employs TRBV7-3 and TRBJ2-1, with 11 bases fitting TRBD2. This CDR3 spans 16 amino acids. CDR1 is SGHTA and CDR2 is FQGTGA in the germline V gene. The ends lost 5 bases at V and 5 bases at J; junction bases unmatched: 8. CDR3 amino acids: CASSPPGTSGNNEQFF. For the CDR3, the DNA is TGTGCCAGCAGCCCTCCCGGGACTAGCGGTAACAATGAGCAGTTCTTC.

For the CDR3, the DNA is TGTGCCAGCAGCTTGGCCCGTTACAATGAGCAGTTCTTC. It yields the protein CASSLARYNEQFF. V is TRBV7-2 and J is TRBJ2-1, with D uncertain. The CDR3 totals 13 residues. Germline V gene data show CDR1 as SGHTA and CDR2 as FQGNSA. The germline V and J ends were trimmed by 3 bases and 4 bases, with 7 bases remaining between them.

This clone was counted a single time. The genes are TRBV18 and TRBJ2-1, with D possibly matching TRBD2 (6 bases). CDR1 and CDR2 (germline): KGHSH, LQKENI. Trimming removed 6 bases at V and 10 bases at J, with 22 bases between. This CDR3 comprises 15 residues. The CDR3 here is CASSPGLGGIEEQFF. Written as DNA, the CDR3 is TGTGCCAGCTCGCCGGGACTGGGTGGCATCGAGGAGCAGTTCTTC.

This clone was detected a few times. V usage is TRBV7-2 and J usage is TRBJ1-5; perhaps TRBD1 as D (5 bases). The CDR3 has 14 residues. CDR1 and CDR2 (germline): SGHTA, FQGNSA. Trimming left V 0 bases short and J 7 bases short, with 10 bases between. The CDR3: CASSLAGVAQPQHF. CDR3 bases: TGTGCCAGCAGCTTAGCAGGGGTCGCCCAGCCCCAGCATTTT.

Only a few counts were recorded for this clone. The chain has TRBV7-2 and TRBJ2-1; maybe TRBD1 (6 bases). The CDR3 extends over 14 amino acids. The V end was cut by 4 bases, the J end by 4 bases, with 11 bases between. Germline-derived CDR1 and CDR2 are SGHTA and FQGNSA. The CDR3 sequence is CASSSPTGYNEQFF. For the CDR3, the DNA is TGTGCCAGCAGCTCCCCGACAGGTTACAATGAGCAGTTCTTC.

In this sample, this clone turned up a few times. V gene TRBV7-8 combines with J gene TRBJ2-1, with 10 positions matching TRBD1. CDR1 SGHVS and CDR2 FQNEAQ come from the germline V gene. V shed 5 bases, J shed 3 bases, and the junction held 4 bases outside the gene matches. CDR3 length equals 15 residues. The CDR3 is CASSLGTGVYNEQFF. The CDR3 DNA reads TGTGCCAGCAGCCTCGGGACAGGGGTCTACAATGAGCAGTTCTTC.

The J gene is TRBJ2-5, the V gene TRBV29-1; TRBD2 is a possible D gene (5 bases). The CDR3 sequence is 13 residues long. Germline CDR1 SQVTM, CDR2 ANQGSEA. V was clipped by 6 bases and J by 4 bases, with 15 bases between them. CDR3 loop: CSVGRAGGETQYF. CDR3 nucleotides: TGCAGCGTCGGAAGGGCAGGAGGAGAGACCCAGTACTTC.

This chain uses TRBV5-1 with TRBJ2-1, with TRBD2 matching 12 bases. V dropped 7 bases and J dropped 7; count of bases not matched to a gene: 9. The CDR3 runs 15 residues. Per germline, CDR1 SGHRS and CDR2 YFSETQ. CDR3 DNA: TGCGCCAGCGGGGCTAGCGGGAGGGCGAGGAATGAGCAGTTCTTC. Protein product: CASGASGRARNEQFF.

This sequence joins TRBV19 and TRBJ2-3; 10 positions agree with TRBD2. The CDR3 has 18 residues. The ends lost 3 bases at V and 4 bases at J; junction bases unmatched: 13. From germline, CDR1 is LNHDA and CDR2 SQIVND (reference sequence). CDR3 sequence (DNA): TGTGCCAGTAGTATCGGGGCACTAGCGGGAAGGATTGCAGATACGCAGTATTTT. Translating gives CASSIGALAGRIADTQYF.

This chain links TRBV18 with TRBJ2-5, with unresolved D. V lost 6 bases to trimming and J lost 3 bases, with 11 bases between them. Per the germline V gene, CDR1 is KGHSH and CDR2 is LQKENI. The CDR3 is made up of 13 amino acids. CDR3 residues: CASSRQSKETQYF. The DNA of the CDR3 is TGTGCCAGCTCTCGTCAGTCAAAAGAGACCCAGTACTTC. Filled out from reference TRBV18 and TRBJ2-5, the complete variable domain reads NAGVMQNPRHLVRRRGQEARLRCSPMKGHSHVYWYRQLPEEGLKFMVYLQKENIIDESGMPKERFSAEFPKEGPSILRIQQVVRGDSAAYFCASSRQSKETQYFGPGTRLLVL.

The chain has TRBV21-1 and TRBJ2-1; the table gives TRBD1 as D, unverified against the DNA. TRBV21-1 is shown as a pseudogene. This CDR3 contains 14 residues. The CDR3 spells CASSKGAGYNEQFF. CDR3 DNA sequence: TGTGCCAGCAGCAAAGGGGCAGGCTACAATGAGCAGTTCTTC.